The rows below give T cell receptor beta chains drawn from one sample of a study of T cells in Graves' hyperthyroidism and ophthalmopathy. TCRdb re-called the multiplex PCR reads through MiXCR, storing one row per CDR3 protein. The table lists about 610,000 distinct CDR3 sequences, roughly 14% of them singletons, with 4% to 5.5% in the top ten. Specimen: blood. These receptors came from a woman in her 40s with Graves' ophthalmopathy. The CDR3 runs from the conserved cysteine through the conserved F or W. The D gene is left open where the match is weak. Some rows have no size entry. The others give once, few or many, or a class for an expanded clone.

J gene	D gene	V gene	clone size	CDR3 protein	CDR3 DNA
TRBJ2-5	-	TRBV11-3	-	CASSAPPRGTQYF	TGTGCCAGCAGCGCACCTCCAAGGGGGACCCAGTACTTC
TRBJ2-2	-	TRBV19	-	CASSIGPRPNTGELFF	TGTGCCAGTAGTATAGGTCCAAGGCCGAACACCGGGGAGCTGTTTTTT
TRBJ2-3	TRBD2	TRBV11-1	few	CASSRRLAGSDTQYF	TGTGCCAGCAGCAGAAGACTAGCGGGCTCAGATACGCAGTATTTT
TRBJ2-7	-	TRBV6-5	many	CASSYSGGPGDYEQYF	TGTGCCAGCAGTTACTCAGGCGGGCCCGGCGATTACGAGCAGTACTTC
TRBJ2-4	-	TRBV5-5	many	CASSLVSLLQSGKNIQYF	TGTGCCAGCAGCTTGGTGTCCCTCCTGCAATCGGGCAAAAACATTCAGTACTTC
TRBJ2-7	TRBD2	TRBV2	many	CASRRTSGQYF	TGTGCCAGCCGACGGACTAGCGGACAGTACTTC
TRBJ1-1	-	TRBV13	many	CASSPHLGDTEAFF	TGTGCCAGCAGCCCCCACTTGGGCGACACTGAAGCTTTCTTT
TRBJ2-7	-	TRBV7-2	-	CASSLARLAGLYYEQYF	TGTGCCAGCAGCTTAGCGCGGCTGGCGGGACTGTACTACGAGCAGTACTTC
TRBJ1-2	-	TRBV19	many	CASSIGNDGYTF	TGTGCCAGTAGTATCGGAAACGATGGCTACACCTTC
TRBJ1-5	-	TRBV19	many	CASSKVVNRPAGDQPQHF	TGTGCCAGTAGTAAGGTGGTAAATCGTCCGGCAGGGGATCAGCCCCAGCATTTT
TRBJ1-1	TRBD1	TRBV7-6	many	CASSLLQGADTEAFF	TGTGCCAGCAGCTTACTTCAGGGGGCGGACACTGAAGCTTTCTTT
TRBJ2-5	-	TRBV24-1	many	CATSDSPTGQETQYF	TGTGCCACCAGTGATTCCCCCACAGGGCAAGAGACCCAGTACTTC
TRBJ2-5	TRBD1	TRBV2	few	CASSEAEQGVKETQYF	TGTGCCAGCAGTGAAGCGGAACAGGGGGTGAAAGAGACCCAGTACTTC
TRBJ2-5	-	TRBV29-1	many	CSVEGLAPSQETQYF	TGCAGCGTTGAAGGGCTAGCCCCCTCCCAAGAGACCCAGTACTTC
TRBJ2-2	-	TRBV6-4	few	CASSVSSLTGELFF	TGTGCCAGCAGTGTTTCCAGCCTCACCGGGGAGCTGTTTTTT
TRBJ1-1	TRBD1	TRBV12-3/TRBV12-4	many	CASSSEGGTVSTEAFF	TGTGCCAGCAGTTCTGAGGGGGGGACAGTCAGCACTGAAGCTTTCTTT
TRBJ2-7	-	TRBV28	many	CAKTRTYEQYF	TGTGCCAAGACTCGAACCTACGAGCAGTACTTC
TRBJ1-5	-	TRBV11-2	many	CASSLGGRGSNQPQHF	TGTGCCAGCAGCTTAGGTGGCAGGGGAAGCAATCAGCCCCAGCATTTT
TRBJ1-5	TRBD1	TRBV7-2	many	CASSFGQGGTLQHF	TGTGCCAGCAGCTTCGGACAGGGAGGAACGCTCCAGCATTTT
TRBJ1-5	-	TRBV6-2/TRBV6-3	many	CASRGWADQPQHF	TGTGCCAGCAGAGGGTGGGCCGATCAGCCCCAGCATTTT
TRBJ2-7	-	TRBV24-1	-	CATSEGTGYEQYF	TGTGCCACCAGTGAAGGGACTGGCTACGAGCAGTACTTC
TRBJ1-1	-	TRBV27	many	CASSRSPRDTEAFF	TGTGCCAGCAGCCGATCCCCTAGGGACACTGAAGCTTTCTTT
TRBJ1-2	-	TRBV6-5	few	CASSYSMTHFQWDGYTF	TGTGCCAGCAGTTACTCAATGACGCATTTCCAGTGGGATGGCTACACCTTC
TRBJ2-5	-	TRBV28	many	CASSPKDNPYQETQYF	TGTGCCAGCAGCCCAAAGGACAACCCGTACCAAGAGACCCAGTACTTC
TRBJ2-7	-	TRBV28	many	CASTAGKYEQYF	TGTGCCAGCACCGCAGGGAAGTACGAGCAGTACTTC
TRBJ2-2	-	TRBV6-1	-	CASSPRGGADTGELFF	TGTGCCAGCAGCCCGAGGGGGGGGGCGGACACCGGGGAGCTGTTTTTT
TRBJ1-2	-	TRBV29-1	many	CSVGEGVPYGYTF	TGCAGCGTTGGAGAGGGGGTCCCGTATGGCTACACCTTC
TRBJ2-5	TRBD1	TRBV18	many	CASSPRTGEETQYF	TGTGCCAGCTCACCACGGACAGGGGAGGAGACCCAGTACTTC
TRBJ1-2	-	TRBV19	many	CASTDRLYGYTF	TGTGCCAGTACGGACAGACTATATGGCTACACCTTC
TRBJ2-4	TRBD1	TRBV4-1	many	CASSQDDRGYIQYF	TGCGCCAGCAGCCAAGACGACAGGGGTTACATTCAGTACTTC
TRBJ2-3	-	TRBV6-2/TRBV6-3	-	CASRETSSDTQYF	TGTGCCAGCAGAGAGACTAGTTCAGATACGCAGTATTTT
TRBJ2-5	-	TRBV7-2	many	CASSLEAPDRQETQYF	TGTGCCAGCAGCTTAGAAGCCCCTGACAGGCAAGAGACCCAGTACTTC
TRBJ2-2	-	TRBV6-1	few	CASSTAGSTGELFF	TGTGCCAGCAGCACCGCAGGGAGCACCGGGGAGCTGTTTTTT
TRBJ1-2	-	TRBV28	few	CATGLQSYGYTF	TGTGCCACCGGTTTACAGTCCTATGGCTACACCTTC
TRBJ2-7	TRBD2	TRBV19	many	CASSIVLAGYQRQYF	TGTGCCAGTAGTATAGTCCTAGCGGGATACCAGAGGCAGTACTTC
TRBJ2-5	TRBD1	TRBV4-3	-	CASSLGTGIEETQYF	TGCGCCAGCAGCCTCGGGACAGGGATAGAGGAGACCCAGTACTTC